A single sample gave rise to the 17 T cell receptor beta chains below, sequenced in a study of CD8 T cells in Susac syndrome. An amount of RNA that ranged from roughly 0.45 to 1 ug was reverse transcribed with random hexamers. TCRdb fed the immunoSEQ multiplex PCR reads into MiXCR, producing one record per CDR3 protein. The profile shows around 23,000 distinct CDR3 sequences, about 94% of them singletons. Sequenced sample: CD8+ T cells from PBMCs. The origin of the receptors is a human donor with Susac syndrome.

The count of this clonotype is one. J is TRBJ1-5 and V is TRBV25-1; D is unclear. The CDR3 is 15 residues long. Trimming pared 1 base from V and 4 bases from J, leaving 11 bases between. Looked up from germline, CDR1 is MGHDK and CDR2 is SYGVNS. The chain's CDR3 is CASSELEAGNQPQHF. The DNA of the CDR3 is TGTGCCAGCAGTGAATTGGAGGCCGGGAATCAGCCCCAGCATTTT. The full variable domain, rest sourced from reference TRBV25-1 and TRBJ1-5, is EADIYQTPRYLVIGTGKKITLECSQTMGHDKMYWYQQDPGMELHLIHYSYGVNSTEKGDLSSESTVSRIRTEHFPLTLESARPSHTSQYLCASSELEAGNQPQHFGDGTRLSIL.

This clonotype is a singleton in its sample. J is TRBJ2-3 and V is TRBV29-1; TRBD1 matches at 7 bases. CDR3 size: 15 residues. Germline-derived CDR1 and CDR2 are SQVTM and ANQGSEA. Trimming took 6 bases from V and 2 from J; bases not matched to a gene: 11. Here the CDR3 DNA reads TGCAGCGTCAGGGACAGCTTATCCATCACAGATACGCAGTATTTT. It yields the protein CSVRDSLSITDTQYF.

The V and J genes are TRBV3-1 and TRBJ2-5; 7 bases match TRBD2. This CDR3 region has 15 residues. Germline lookup yields CDR1 LGHDT and CDR2 YNNKEL (reference sequence). With 2 bases clipped from V and 2 bases from J, the junction kept 5 bases outside the gene matches. The CDR3 DNA sequence: TGTGCCAGCAGCCAAACCCTAGCGGTACAAGAGACCCAGTACTTC. It specifies CASSQTLAVQETQYF.

The chain is built from TRBV20-1 and TRBJ1-4; D gene unclear. In germline, CDR1 is DFQATT, CDR2 SNEGSKA (reference sequence). V was pared by 2 bases and J by 6 bases, with 10 bases between. CDR3 length: 13 residues. This chain's CDR3 is CSARSPADEKLFF. CDR3 sequence (DNA): TGCAGTGCTAGATCGCCAGCGGATGAAAAACTGTTTTTT.

The V and J genes are TRBV20-1 and TRBJ2-7, with 9 bases matching TRBD1. Germline assignment: CDR1 DFQATT and CDR2 SNEGSKA (reference sequence). CDR3 length: 16 amino acids. V dropped 5 bases and J dropped 3; count of bases not matched to a gene: 14. Written as DNA, the CDR3 is TGCAGTGCTTCCGGGCCGGGACAGGGAATCCTCTACGAGCAGTACTTC. This sequence encodes CSASGPGQGILYEQYF.

The rearrangement joins TRBV19 to TRBJ1-2, with D possibly matching TRBD1 (5 bases). Trimming pared 5 bases from V and 2 bases from J, leaving 15 bases between. The CDR3 has 15 residues. Germline CDR1 and CDR2: LNHDA and SQIVND (reference sequence). This CDR3 is CASSPPLGDNYGYTF. For the CDR3, the DNA is TGTGCCAGTAGTCCCCCGCTAGGGGACAACTATGGCTACACCTTC.

The chain employs TRBV5-4 and TRBJ2-7; 8 bases agree with TRBD1. With V trimmed by 4 bases and J by 4 bases, 7 bases remained unmatched. The germline V gene has CDR1 SGHNT and CDR2 YYREEE (reference sequence). The CDR3 runs to 14 residues. In DNA form, the CDR3 reads TGTGCCAGCAGCGCTCCGGACAGGGAGTACGAGCAGTACTTC. It translates to CASSAPDREYEQYF. Combining the CDR3 with reference TRBV5-4 and TRBJ2-7 gives the whole variable domain ETGVTQSPTHLIKTRGQQVTLRCSSQSGHNTVSWYQQALGQGPQFIFQYYREEENGRGNFPPRFSGLQFPNYSSELNVNALELDDSALYLCASSAPDREYEQYFGPGTRLTVT.

The chain carries TRBV7-9 and TRBJ2-5, with TRBD1 matching 9 bases. This CDR3 is 15 amino acids long. In germline, CDR1 is SEHNR, CDR2 FQNEAQ (reference sequence). V was clipped by 1 base and J by 1 base; unmatched bases: 1. CDR3 amino acids: CASSLEDRGQETQYF. The CDR3 bases are TGTGCCAGCAGCTTAGAGGACAGGGGCCAAGAGACCCAGTACTTC.

The table lists this clonotype with a few counts. The chain employs TRBV6-2 or TRBV6-3 and TRBJ2-1, with 9 positions matching TRBD1. Germline V lookup: CDR1 MNHEY, CDR2 SVGEGT. The CDR3 contains 15 residues. With V trimmed by 5 bases and J by 0 bases, 2 bases remained unmatched. The CDR3: CASSPQGASYNEQFF. The DNA for the CDR3 is TGTGCCAGCAGTCCACAGGGGGCCTCCTACAATGAGCAGTTCTTC.

The gene calls are TRBV13 and TRBJ2-1; D not certain. The CDR3 loop spans 13 amino acids. The ends were cut back, 1 base at V and 2 bases at J, with 3 bases in the middle. Germline V gene lookup returns CDR1 PRHDT and CDR2 FYEKMQ (reference sequence). CDR3 loop: CASSLVAYNEQFF. Written as DNA, the CDR3 is TGTGCCAGCAGCTTAGTGGCCTACAATGAGCAGTTCTTC.

The V gene is TRBV29-1, the J gene TRBJ1-1; 8 bases agree with TRBD1. CDR3 length: 13 amino acids. J was trimmed by 8 bases and V by 5 bases; bases with no gene match: 10. Germline V gives CDR1 SQVTM, CDR2 ANQGSEA. CDR3 sequence (DNA): TGCAGCGTTAACCCAGGGGGCCCAGGCGAAGCTTTCTTT. Translated, it gives CSVNPGGPGEAFF.

V gene TRBV19 combines with J gene TRBJ1-5; TRBD1 matches at 8 bases. CDR3 length equals 15 residues. J gave up 3 bases and V 1 base, and 2 bases lay outside the gene matches. Germline V gene data show CDR1 as LNHDA and CDR2 as SQIVND (reference sequence). The CDR3 DNA is TGTGCCAGTAGTATAGCGACAGGGGTCAATCAGCCCCAGCATTTT. It codes for CASSIATGVNQPQHF.

V and J are TRBV7-3 and TRBJ2-1, with a tentative D call TRBD2 (6 bases). CDR1 is SGHTA, CDR2 FQGTGA, per germline. CDR3 size: 16 residues. Trimming stripped 1 base from V and 0 bases from J, with 10 bases between. The chain's CDR3 is CASSLMAGRSYNEQFF. The CDR3 DNA follows: TGTGCCAGCAGCTTAATGGCGGGGCGCTCCTACAATGAGCAGTTCTTC.

The V and J genes are TRBV7-9 and TRBJ1-3; TRBD1 aligns across 7 bases. This CDR3 is built from 15 residues. CDR1 and CDR2 (germline): SEHNR, FQNEAQ (reference sequence). V was clipped by 1 base and J by 5 bases; unmatched bases: 5. CDR3 DNA: TGTGCCAGCAGCTTAGAATGGGACAGAAGAAACACCATATATTTT. Translation: CASSLEWDRRNTIYF.

The V and J genes are TRBV11-3 and TRBJ2-7; D remains ambiguous. V gave up 3 bases and J gave up 1 base, with 7 bases separating them. Germline CDR1 SGHNT, CDR2 YENEEA. The CDR3 sequence is 13 residues long. This chain's CDR3 is CASSFLGSYEQYF. CDR3 coding DNA: TGTGCCAGCAGCTTTCTGGGGTCCTACGAGCAGTACTTC.

This chain links TRBV4-3 with TRBJ2-1; possibly TRBD2 for D (6 bases). This CDR3 spans 16 amino acids. Germline V gene data show CDR1 as LGHNA and CDR2 as YSLEER. V lost 0 bases to trimming and J lost 0 bases, with 9 bases between them. The CDR3 coding sequence is TGCGCCAGCAGCCAAGATGGGGGGAGCTCCTACAATGAGCAGTTCTTC. Residues: CASSQDGGSSYNEQFF.

The table lists this clonotype with a few counts. The gene calls are TRBV28 and TRBJ2-7; D tentatively fits TRBD1 or TRBD2 (5 bases each). Germline V gene sequence: CDR1 MDHEN, CDR2 SYDVKM. The CDR3 consists of 14 residues. V lost 1 base, J lost 2 bases, and 9 bases lay in between. CDR3 region: CASSLYTGPYEQYF. The CDR3 nucleotides are TGTGCCAGCAGTTTATACACGGGACCCTACGAGCAGTACTTC.